One T cell receptor (beta chain) is described in this entry. The same CDR3 can be traced to other DNA sequences in this sample. The repertoire was sequenced with immunoSEQ multiplex PCR; TCRdb's copy has only in-frame clones and lacks some. This sample has more than 150,000 clones; 85% to 95% occur once, and the top ten carry around 0.5%. This record comes from a study of blood T cell repertoires in COVID-19. Study-wide context: Sources were T cells, B-cell-depleted T cells, or PBMCs; the material itself was cDNA or gDNA.

Germline values: CDR1 MNHEY, CDR2 SMNVEV (reference sequence). V lost 3 bases and J 1 base, leaving 6 bases between the germline ends. The CDR3 totals 13 residues. J is TRBJ1-1 and V is TRBV27, with TRBD1 as a possible D gene (5 bases). Sequenced input: peripheral blood. The sequence was collected from a middle-aged man with acute or convalescent COVID-19. As DNA, the CDR3 is TGTGCCAGCAGTTTCGGGGGGAACACTGAAGCTTTCTTT. It encodes CASSFGGNTEAFF.